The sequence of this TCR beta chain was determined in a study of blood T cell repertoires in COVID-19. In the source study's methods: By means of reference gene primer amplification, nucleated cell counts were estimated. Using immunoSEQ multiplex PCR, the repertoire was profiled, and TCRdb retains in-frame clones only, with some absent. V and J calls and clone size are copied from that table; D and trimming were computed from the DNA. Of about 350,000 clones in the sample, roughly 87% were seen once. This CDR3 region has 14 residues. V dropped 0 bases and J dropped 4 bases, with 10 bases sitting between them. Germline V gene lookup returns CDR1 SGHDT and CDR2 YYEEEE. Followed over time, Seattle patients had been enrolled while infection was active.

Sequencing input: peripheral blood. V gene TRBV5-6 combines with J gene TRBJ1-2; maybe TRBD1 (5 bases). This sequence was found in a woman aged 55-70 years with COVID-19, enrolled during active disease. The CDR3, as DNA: TGTGCCAGCAGCTTGGGGCGACAGTTCTATGGCTACACCTTC. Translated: CASSLGRQFYGYTF.